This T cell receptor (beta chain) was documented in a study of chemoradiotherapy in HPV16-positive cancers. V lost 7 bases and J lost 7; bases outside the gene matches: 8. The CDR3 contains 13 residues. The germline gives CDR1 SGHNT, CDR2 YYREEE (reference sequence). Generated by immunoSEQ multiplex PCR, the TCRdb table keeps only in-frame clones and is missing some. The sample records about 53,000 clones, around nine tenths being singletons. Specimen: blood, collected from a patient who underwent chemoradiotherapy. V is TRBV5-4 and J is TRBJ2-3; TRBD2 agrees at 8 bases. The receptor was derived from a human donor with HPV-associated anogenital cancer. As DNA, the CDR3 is TGTGCCAGCGGGGCGGGAGGCGATTATACGCAGTATTTT. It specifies CASGAGGDYTQYF.